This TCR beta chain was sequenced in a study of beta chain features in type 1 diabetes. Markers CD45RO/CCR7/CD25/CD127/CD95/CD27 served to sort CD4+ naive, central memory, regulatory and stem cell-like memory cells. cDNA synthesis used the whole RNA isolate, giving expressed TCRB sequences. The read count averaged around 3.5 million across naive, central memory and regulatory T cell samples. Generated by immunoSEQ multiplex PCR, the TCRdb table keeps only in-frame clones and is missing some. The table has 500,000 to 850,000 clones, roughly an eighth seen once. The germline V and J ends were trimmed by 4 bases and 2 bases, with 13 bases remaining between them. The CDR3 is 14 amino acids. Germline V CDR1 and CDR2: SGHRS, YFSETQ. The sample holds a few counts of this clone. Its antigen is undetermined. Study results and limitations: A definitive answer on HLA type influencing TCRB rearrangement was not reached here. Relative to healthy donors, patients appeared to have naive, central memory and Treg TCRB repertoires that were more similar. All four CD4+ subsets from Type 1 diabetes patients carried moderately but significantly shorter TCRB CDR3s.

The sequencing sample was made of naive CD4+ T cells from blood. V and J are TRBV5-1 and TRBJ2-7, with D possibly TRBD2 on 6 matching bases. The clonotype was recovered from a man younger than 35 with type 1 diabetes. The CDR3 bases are TGCGCCAGCAGCACGGGACTTCTACCCTACGAGCAGTACTTC. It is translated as CASSTGLLPYEQYF.